This note documents a single T cell receptor beta chain sequence. The CDR3 is made up of 15 amino acids. Trimming removed 0 bases from V and 9 bases from J, with 12 bases in between. From germline, CDR1 is MNHEY and CDR2 SVGAGI. This entry is derived from a study of blood T cell repertoires in COVID-19. Generated by immunoSEQ multiplex PCR, the TCRdb table keeps only in-frame clones and is missing some. The sample consists of about 40,000 clones, around nine tenths of them appearing once. What was sequenced was peripheral blood. The rearrangement joins TRBV6-5 to TRBJ1-6; no reliable D call. The receptor was derived from a woman aged 65 to 85 with acute or convalescent COVID-19. The CDR3 coding sequence is TGTGCCAGCAGTTACTCTCGGGGAGGCTCTTCACCCCTCCACTTT. As protein: CASSYSRGGSSPLHF.